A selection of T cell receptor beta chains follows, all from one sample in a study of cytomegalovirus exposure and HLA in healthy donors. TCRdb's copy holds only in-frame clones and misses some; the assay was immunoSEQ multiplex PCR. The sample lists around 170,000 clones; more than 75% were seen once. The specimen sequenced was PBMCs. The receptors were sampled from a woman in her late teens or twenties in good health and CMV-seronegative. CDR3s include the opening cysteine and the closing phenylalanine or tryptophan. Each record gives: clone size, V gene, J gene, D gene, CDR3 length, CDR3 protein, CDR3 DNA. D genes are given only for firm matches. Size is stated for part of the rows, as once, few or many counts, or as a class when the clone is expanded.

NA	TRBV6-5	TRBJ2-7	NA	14	CASSYGGADYEQYF	TGTGCCAGCAGTTACGGAGGAGCGGACTACGAGCAGTACTTC
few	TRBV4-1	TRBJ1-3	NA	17	CASSQEIWTQLGNTIYF	TGCGCCAGCAGCCAAGAGATCTGGACACAACTTGGAAACACCATATATTTT
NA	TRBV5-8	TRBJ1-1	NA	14	CASRADSMNTEAFF	TGTGCCAGCCGTGCGGACAGCATGAACACTGAAGCTTTCTTT
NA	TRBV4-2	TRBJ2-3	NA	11	CASKEADTQYF	TGTGCCAGCAAAGAGGCAGATACGCAGTATTTT
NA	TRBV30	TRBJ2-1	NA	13	CAWSVFLANEQFF	TGTGCCTGGAGTGTATTCTTGGCAAATGAGCAGTTCTTC
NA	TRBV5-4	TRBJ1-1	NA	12	CASTNGGAEAFF	TGTGCCAGCACCAATGGGGGGGCTGAAGCTTTCTTT
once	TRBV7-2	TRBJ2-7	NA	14	CASTTGSLSYEQYF	TGTGCCAGCACAACGGGGAGCCTTTCCTACGAGCAGTACTTC
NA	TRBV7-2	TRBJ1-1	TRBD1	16	CASSSRWRSGGTEAFF	TGTGCCAGCAGCTCGAGATGGCGCTCAGGGGGGACTGAAGCTTTCTTT
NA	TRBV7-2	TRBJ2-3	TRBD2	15	CASSALAGGRDTQYF	TGTGCCAGCAGCGCGCTAGCGGGAGGGAGAGATACGCAGTATTTT
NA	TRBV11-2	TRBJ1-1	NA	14	CASSLPRQGTEAFF	TGTGCCAGCAGCTTACCGCGGCAGGGTACTGAAGCTTTCTTT
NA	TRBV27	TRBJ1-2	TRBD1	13	CASSPTGGDGYTF	TGTGCCAGCAGTCCAACAGGGGGTGATGGCTACACCTTC
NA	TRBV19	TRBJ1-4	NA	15	CASSGGGLGSEKLFF	TGTGCCAGTAGTGGCGGGGGACTAGGGAGTGAAAAACTGTTTTTT
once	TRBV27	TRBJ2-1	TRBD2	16	CASSFRLAGAVDEQFF	TGTGCCAGCAGTTTCAGACTAGCGGGAGCCGTAGATGAGCAGTTCTTC
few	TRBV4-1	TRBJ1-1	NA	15	CASSQDPDRNTEAFF	TGCGCCAGCAGCCAAGACCCGGACAGGAACACTGAAGCTTTCTTT
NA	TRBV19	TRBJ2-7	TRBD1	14	CASSMGQDPYEQYF	TGTGCCAGTAGTATGGGACAGGACCCCTACGAGCAGTACTTC
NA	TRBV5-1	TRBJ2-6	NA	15	CASSLDGYGANVLTF	TGCGCCAGCAGCTTGGACGGGTACGGGGCCAACGTCCTGACTTTC
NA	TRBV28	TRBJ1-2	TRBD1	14	CASSLTWGQTGYTF	TGTGCCAGCAGTTTAACTTGGGGACAGACGGGCTACACCTTC
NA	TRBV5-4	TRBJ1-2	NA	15	CASFTGNDGNYGYTF	TGTGCCAGCTTCACGGGGAACGACGGGAACTATGGCTACACCTTC
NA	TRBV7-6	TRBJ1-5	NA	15	CASSLGTLRDQPQHF	TGTGCCAGCAGCTTAGGGACGTTGAGGGATCAGCCCCAGCATTTT
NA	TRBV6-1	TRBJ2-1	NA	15	CASSEPLRSNNEQFF	TGTGCCAGCAGTGAACCCCTACGGTCCAACAATGAGCAGTTCTTC
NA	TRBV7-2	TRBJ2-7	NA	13	CASSPLARYEQYF	TGTGCCAGCAGCCCACTAGCCCGATACGAGCAGTACTTC
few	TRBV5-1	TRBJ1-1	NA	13	CASSTTGRTEAFF	TGCGCCAGCAGCACCACAGGTCGAACTGAAGCTTTCTTT
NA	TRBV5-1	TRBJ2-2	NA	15	CASSALRGVAGELFF	TGCGCCAGCAGCGCCCTACGGGGAGTGGCGGGGGAGCTGTTTTTT
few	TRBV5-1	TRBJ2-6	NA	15	CASSLGGHGANVLTF	TGCGCCAGCAGCTTGGGGGGGCATGGGGCCAACGTCCTGACTTTC
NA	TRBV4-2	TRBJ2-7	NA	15	CASSQDWGTEHGQYF	TGTGCCAGCAGCCAAGATTGGGGGACTGAACACGGGCAGTACTTC
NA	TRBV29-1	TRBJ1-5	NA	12	CSVAGSNQPQHF	TGCAGCGTTGCAGGAAGCAATCAGCCCCAGCATTTT
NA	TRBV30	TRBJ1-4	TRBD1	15	CAWSVTGQGDEKLFF	TGTGCCTGGAGTGTAACGGGACAGGGTGATGAAAAACTGTTTTTT
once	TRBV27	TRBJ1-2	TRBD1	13	CASGMDRSYGYTF	TGTGCCAGCGGAATGGACAGGAGCTATGGCTACACCTTC
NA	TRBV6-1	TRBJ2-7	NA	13	CASNPGKPTRGYF	TGTGCCAGCAATCCAGGGAAGCCTACGAGAGGGTACTTC
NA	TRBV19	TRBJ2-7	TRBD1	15	CASSLGQGGTYEQYF	TGTGCCAGTAGTCTCGGACAGGGGGGCACCTACGAGCAGTACTTC
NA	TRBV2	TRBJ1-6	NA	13	CASTGLDNSPLHF	TGTGCCAGCACGGGACTCGACAATTCACCCCTCCACTTT
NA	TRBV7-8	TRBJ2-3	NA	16	CASSLATGGGSDTQYF	TGTGCCAGCAGCTTAGCTACCGGAGGCGGCTCAGATACGCAGTATTTT
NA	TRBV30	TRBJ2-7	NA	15	CAWSGARTVPYEQYF	TGTGCCTGGAGTGGGGCCCGGACTGTCCCCTACGAGCAGTACTTC
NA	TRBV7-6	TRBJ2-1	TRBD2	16	CASSLETSQIYNEQFF	TGTGCCAGCAGCTTAGAGACTAGCCAGATCTACAATGAGCAGTTCTTC
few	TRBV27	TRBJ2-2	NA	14	CASSINWNTGELFF	TGTGCCAGCAGTATTAACTGGAACACCGGGGAGCTGTTTTTT
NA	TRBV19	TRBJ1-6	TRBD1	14	CASRGTGANSPLHF	TGTGCCAGTAGAGGGACAGGGGCAAATTCACCCCTCCACTTT
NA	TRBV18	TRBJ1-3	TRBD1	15	CASSQGQGNGNTIYF	TGTGCCAGCTCACAGGGACAGGGGAACGGAAACACCATATATTTT
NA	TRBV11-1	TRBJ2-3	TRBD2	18	CASRPDGSSGGFTDTQYF	TGTGCCAGCAGGCCTGACGGGTCTAGCGGGGGGTTCACAGATACGCAGTATTTT
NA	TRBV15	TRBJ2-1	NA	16	CATSSLEGARGNEQFF	TGTGCCACCAGCAGCCTGGAGGGGGCCCGCGGCAATGAGCAGTTCTTC
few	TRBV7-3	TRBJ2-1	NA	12	CASSLTGNEQFF	TGTGCCAGCAGCTTAACCGGGAATGAGCAGTTCTTC
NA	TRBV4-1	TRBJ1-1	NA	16	CASSQDRGARRTEAFF	TGCGCCAGCAGCCAAGATCGGGGAGCTCGGAGGACTGAAGCTTTCTTT
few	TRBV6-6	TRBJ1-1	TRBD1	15	CASSYPGQGAGEAFF	TGTGCCAGCAGTTACCCGGGACAGGGGGCGGGTGAAGCTTTCTTT
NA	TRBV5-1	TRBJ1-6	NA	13	CASSLAGAVPLHF	TGCGCCAGCAGCTTGGCTGGAGCGGTACCCCTCCACTTT
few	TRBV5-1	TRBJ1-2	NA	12	CASSYENYGYTF	TGCGCCAGCAGCTATGAGAACTATGGCTACACCTTC
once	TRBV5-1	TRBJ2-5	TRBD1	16	CASNQMTGTEEETQYF	TGCGCCAGCAACCAAATGACCGGGACAGAAGAAGAGACCCAGTACTTC